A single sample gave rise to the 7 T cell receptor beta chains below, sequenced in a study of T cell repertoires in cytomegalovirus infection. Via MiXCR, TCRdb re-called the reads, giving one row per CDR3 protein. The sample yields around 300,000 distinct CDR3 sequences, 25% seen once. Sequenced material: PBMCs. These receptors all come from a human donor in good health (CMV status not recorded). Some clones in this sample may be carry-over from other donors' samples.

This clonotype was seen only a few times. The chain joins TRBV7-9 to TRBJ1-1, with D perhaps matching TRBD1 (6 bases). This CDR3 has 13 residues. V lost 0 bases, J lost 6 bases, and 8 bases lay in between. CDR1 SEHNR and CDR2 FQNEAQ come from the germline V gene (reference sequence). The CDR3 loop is CASSLARTAEAFF. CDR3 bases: TGTGCCAGCAGCTTAGCGAGGACAGCTGAAGCTTTCTTT.

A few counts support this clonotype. The CDR3 is CATSVQGPTGELFF. The CDR3 coding sequence is TGTGCCACCAGCGTACAGGGTCCCACCGGGGAGCTGTTTTTT. The V call is TRBV15, the J call TRBJ2-2, with D possibly matching TRBD1 (6 bases). Germline CDR1 is LNHNV and CDR2 is YYDKDF (reference sequence). The V end lost 5 bases, the J end lost 4 bases, and 11 bases lay between the germline ends. The CDR3 has 14 residues.

The CDR3 region has the DNA TGTGCCACCTATAGCGGGAGCTTGAGGCAGTATTTT. Translating gives CATYSGSLRQYF. This chain links TRBV7-8 with TRBJ2-3, with 9 nucleotides matching TRBD2. Trimming removed 10 bases from V and 11 bases from J; junction bases left unmatched: 10. The CDR3 loop spans 12 amino acids. In germline, CDR1 is SGHVS, CDR2 FQNEAQ.

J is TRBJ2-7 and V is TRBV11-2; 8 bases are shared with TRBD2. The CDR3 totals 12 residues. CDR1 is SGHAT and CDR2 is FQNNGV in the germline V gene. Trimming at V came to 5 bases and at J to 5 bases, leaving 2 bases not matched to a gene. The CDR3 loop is CASSPGLDEQYF. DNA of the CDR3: TGTGCCAGCAGCCCGGGACTAGACGAGCAGTACTTC.

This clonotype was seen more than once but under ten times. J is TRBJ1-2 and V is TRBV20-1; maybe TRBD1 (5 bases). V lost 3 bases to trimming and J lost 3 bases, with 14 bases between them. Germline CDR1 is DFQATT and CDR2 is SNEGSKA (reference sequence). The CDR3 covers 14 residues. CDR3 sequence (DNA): TGCAGTGCTAGTGCAGGGACTTCGGACTATGGCTACACCTTC. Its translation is CSASAGTSDYGYTF.

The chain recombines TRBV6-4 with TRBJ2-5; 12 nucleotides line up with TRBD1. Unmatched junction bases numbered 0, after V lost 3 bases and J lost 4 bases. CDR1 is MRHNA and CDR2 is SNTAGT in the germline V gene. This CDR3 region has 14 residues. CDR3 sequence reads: CASSEGQGAETQYF. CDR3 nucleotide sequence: TGTGCCAGCAGTGAGGGACAGGGGGCAGAGACCCAGTACTTC.

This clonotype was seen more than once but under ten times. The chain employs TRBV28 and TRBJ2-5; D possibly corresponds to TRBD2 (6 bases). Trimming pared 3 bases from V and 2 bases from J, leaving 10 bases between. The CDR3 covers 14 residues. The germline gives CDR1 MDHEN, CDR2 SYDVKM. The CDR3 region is CASSFILAQETQYF. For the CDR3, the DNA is TGTGCCAGCAGTTTCATTCTAGCGCAAGAGACCCAGTACTTC.